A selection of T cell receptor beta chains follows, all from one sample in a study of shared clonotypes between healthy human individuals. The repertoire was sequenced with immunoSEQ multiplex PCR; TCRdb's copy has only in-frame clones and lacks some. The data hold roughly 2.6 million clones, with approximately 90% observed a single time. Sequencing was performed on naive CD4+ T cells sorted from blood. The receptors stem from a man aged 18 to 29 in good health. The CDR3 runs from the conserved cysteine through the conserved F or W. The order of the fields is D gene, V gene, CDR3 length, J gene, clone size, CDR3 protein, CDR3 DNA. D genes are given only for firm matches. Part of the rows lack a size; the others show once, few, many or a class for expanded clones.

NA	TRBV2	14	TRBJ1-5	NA	CASSGQELASTQHF	TGTGCCAGCAGTGGACAGGAACTAGCTTCGACCCAGCATTTT
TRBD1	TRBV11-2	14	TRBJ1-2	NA	CASSLGGGGIGYTF	TGTGCCAGCAGCTTAGGAGGGGGCGGCATTGGCTACACCTTC
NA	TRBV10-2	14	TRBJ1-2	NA	CASSESGANYGYTF	TGCGCCAGCAGTGAGTCTGGGGCTAACTATGGCTACACCTTC
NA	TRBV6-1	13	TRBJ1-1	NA	CATRRLENTEAFF	TGTGCCACTAGACGTCTGGAGAACACTGAAGCTTTCTTT
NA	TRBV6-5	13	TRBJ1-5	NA	CASTSDRSQPQHF	TGTGCCAGCACCTCAGACAGAAGTCAGCCCCAGCATTTT
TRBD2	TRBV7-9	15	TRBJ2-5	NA	CASRTSGGAKETQYF	TGTGCCAGCAGAACTAGCGGGGGGGCCAAAGAGACCCAGTACTTC
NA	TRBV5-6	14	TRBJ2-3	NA	CASSLWLGPDTQYF	TGTGCCAGCAGCTTGTGGCTGGGGCCAGATACGCAGTATTTT
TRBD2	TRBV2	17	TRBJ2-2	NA	CASSGTSGGGNTGELFF	TGTGCCAGCTCGGGGACTAGCGGGGGAGGGAACACCGGGGAGCTGTTTTTT
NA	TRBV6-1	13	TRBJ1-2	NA	CASWGESDYGYTF	TGTGCCTCCTGGGGGGAAAGCGACTATGGCTACACCTTC
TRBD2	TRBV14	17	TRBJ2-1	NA	CASSPRLLAGINNEQFF	TGTGCCAGCAGCCCTCGGCTACTAGCGGGAATCAACAATGAGCAGTTCTTC
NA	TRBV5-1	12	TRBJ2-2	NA	CASSEITGELFF	TGCGCCAGCAGCGAAATAACCGGGGAGCTGTTTTTT
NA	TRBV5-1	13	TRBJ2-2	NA	CASRSPNTGELFF	TGCGCCAGCAGAAGTCCTAACACCGGGGAGCTGTTTTTT
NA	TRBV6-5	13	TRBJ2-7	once	CASQGRGSYEQYF	TGTGCCAGCCAGGGTCGGGGCTCCTACGAGCAGTACTTC
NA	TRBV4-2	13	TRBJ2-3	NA	CASSQEPTDTQYF	TGTGCCAGCAGCCAGGAGCCGACAGATACGCAGTATTTT
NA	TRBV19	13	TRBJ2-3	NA	CASSAGFTDTQYF	TGTGCCAGTAGTGCGGGGTTCACAGATACGCAGTATTTT
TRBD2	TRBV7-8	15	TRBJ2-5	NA	CASSFTGTSRETQYF	TGTGCCAGCAGCTTCACCGGGACTAGTAGAGAGACCCAGTACTTC
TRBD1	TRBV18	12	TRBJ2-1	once	CASSLGQAEQFF	TGTGCCAGCTCACTCGGACAGGCAGAGCAGTTCTTC
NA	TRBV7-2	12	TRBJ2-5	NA	CASSTGQETQYF	TGTGCCAGCAGTACAGGGCAAGAGACCCAGTACTTC
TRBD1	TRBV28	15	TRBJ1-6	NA	CASSHLQGAYSPLHF	TGTGCCAGCAGTCACCTACAGGGGGCGTATTCACCCCTCCACTTT
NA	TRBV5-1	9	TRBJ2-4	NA	CASSLDRYF	TGCGCCAGCAGCTTGGACCGCTACTTC
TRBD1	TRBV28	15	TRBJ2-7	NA	CASSLRDRVLWEQYF	TGTGCCAGCAGTCTCCGGGACAGGGTCCTTTGGGAGCAGTACTTC
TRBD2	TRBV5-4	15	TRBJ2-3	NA	CASSLAGGGTDTQYF	TGTGCCAGCAGCTTGGCGGGGGGAGGCACAGATACGCAGTATTTT
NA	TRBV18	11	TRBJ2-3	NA	CASSVTDTQYF	TGTGCCAGCTCAGTCACAGATACGCAGTATTTT
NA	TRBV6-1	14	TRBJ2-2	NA	CASSPGSITGELFF	TGTGCCAGCAGCCCCGGGTCCATCACCGGGGAGCTGTTTTTT
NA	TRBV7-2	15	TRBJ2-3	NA	CASSLAWVGKDTQYF	TGTGCCAGCAGCTTAGCGTGGGTGGGTAAGGATACGCAGTATTTT
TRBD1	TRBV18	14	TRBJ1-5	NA	CASSRGQPNQPQHF	TGTGCCAGCTCACGGGGACAGCCGAATCAGCCCCAGCATTTT
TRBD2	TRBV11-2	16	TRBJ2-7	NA	CASSLEGQRGGGEQYF	TGTGCCAGCAGCTTAGAGGGACAGCGGGGGGGCGGCGAGCAGTACTTC
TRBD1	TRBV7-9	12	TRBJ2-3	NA	CTGQGVTDTQYF	TGTACGGGACAGGGGGTCACAGATACGCAGTATTTT
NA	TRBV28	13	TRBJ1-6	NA	CASSLLADSPLHF	TGTGCCAGCAGTTTGTTGGCCGATTCACCCCTCCACTTT
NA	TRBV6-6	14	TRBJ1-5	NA	CASSYSSANQPQHF	TGTGCCAGCAGTTACTCGAGTGCCAATCAGCCCCAGCATTTT
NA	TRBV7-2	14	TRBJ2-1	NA	CASTPGRGEDEQFF	TGTGCCAGCACCCCGGGCAGGGGGGAGGATGAGCAGTTCTTC
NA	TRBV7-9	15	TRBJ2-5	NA	CASSLVGSAMETQYF	TGTGCCAGCAGCTTAGTAGGGTCTGCAATGGAGACCCAGTACTTC
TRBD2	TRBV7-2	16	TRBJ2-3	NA	CASSLLAGGLTDTQYF	TGTGCCAGCAGTCTACTAGCGGGGGGGCTGACAGATACGCAGTATTTT
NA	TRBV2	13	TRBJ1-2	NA	CASSEHRNYGYTF	TGTGCCAGCAGTGAACACAGAAACTATGGCTACACCTTC
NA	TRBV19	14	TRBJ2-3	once	CASSIFGSGDTQYF	TGTGCCAGTAGTATTTTTGGGTCGGGGGATACGCAGTATTTT
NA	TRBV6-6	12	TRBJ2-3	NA	CASSQAGDTQYF	TGTGCCAGCAGCCAAGCGGGAGATACGCAGTATTTT
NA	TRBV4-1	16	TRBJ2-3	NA	CASSQDLRGSTDTQYF	TGCGCCAGCAGCCAAGACCTTCGCGGGAGCACAGATACGCAGTATTTT
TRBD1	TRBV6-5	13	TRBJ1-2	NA	CASRMTGGYGYTF	TGTGCCAGCCGCATGACAGGGGGCTATGGCTACACCTTC
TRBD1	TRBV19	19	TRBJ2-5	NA	CASYGAPGQGASGEGTQYF	TGTGCCAGTTACGGGGCCCCGGGACAGGGGGCTTCAGGGGAGGGGACCCAGTACTTC
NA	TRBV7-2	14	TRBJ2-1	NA	CASSSWGGPNEQFF	TGTGCCAGCAGCTCCTGGGGGGGCCCCAATGAGCAGTTCTTC
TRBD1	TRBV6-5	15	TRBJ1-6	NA	CASSPRDSANSPLHF	TGTGCCAGCAGTCCCCGGGACAGCGCAAATTCACCCCTCCACTTT
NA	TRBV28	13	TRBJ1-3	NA	CATTLGAGNTIYF	TGTGCCACCACTCTGGGGGCTGGAAACACCATATATTTT
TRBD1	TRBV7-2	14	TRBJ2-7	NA	CASSLDRGPYEQYF	TGTGCCAGCAGCCTGGACAGGGGGCCCTACGAGCAGTACTTC
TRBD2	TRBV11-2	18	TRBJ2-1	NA	CASSLNRIAGVGYNEQFF	TGTGCCAGCAGCCTTAACCGCATAGCGGGGGTTGGGTACAATGAGCAGTTCTTC
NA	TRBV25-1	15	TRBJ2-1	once	CASSESGLNGNEQFF	TGTGCCAGCAGTGAATCTGGCCTCAATGGGAATGAGCAGTTCTTC
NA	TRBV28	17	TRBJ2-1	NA	CASSAQLGLSSYNEQFF	TGTGCCAGCAGTGCACAACTGGGGTTAAGCTCCTACAATGAGCAGTTCTTC